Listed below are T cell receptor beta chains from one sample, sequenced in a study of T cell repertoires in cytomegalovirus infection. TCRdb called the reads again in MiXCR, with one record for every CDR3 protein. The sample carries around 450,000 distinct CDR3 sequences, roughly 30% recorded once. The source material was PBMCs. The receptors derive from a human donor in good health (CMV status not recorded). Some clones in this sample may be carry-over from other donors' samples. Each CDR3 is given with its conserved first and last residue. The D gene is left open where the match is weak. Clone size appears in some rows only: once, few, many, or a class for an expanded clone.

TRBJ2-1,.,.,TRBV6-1,TGTGCCAGCAGTCAATGGGGCAATGAGCAGTTCTTC,CASSQWGNEQFF
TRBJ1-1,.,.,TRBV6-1,TGTGCCAGCAGTTTGACATTGGGGGGGGACACTGAAGCTTTCTTT,CASSLTLGGDTEAFF
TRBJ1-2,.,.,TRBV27,TGTGCCAGCAGTTTTTGGAACAACTATGGCTACACCTTC,CASSFWNNYGYTF
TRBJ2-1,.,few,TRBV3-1,TGTGCCAGCAGCCTAGATTTTGATGAGCAGTTCTTC,CASSLDFDEQFF
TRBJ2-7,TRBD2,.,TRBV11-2,TGTGCCAGCAGCCCATGGACTAGCGGGGGGTACGAGCAGTACTTC,CASSPWTSGGYEQYF
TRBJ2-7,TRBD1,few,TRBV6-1,TGTGCCAGCAGCCTCTATCCCGGGACAGTTGCCGAGCAGTACTTC,CASSLYPGTVAEQYF
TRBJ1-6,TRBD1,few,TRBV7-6,TGTGCCAGCAGCCATGGGACAGGTCCCTCACCCCTCCACTTT,CASSHGTGPSPLHF
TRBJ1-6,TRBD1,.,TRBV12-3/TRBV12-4,TGTGCCAGCCGTTTGACAGGGGCGAATTCACCCCTCCACTTT,CASRLTGANSPLHF
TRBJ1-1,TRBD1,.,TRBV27,TGTGCCAGCAGTCCCGACCCTTACGGGACAGGGGGAAGTGAAGCTTTCTTT,CASSPDPYGTGGSEAFF
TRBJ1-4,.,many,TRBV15,TGTGCCACCCGACACCCGGTTGGGAAAAAACTGTTTTTT,CATRHPVGKKLFF
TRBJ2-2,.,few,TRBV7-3,TGTGCCAGCAGCCCAACGGGGGACACCGGGGAGCTGTTTTTT,CASSPTGDTGELFF
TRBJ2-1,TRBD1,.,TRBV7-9,TGTGCCAGCAGCGTATTAACGGGACAGTACAATGAGCAGTTCTTC,CASSVLTGQYNEQFF
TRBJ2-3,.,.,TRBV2,TGTGCCAGCAGTCCCTTGGCGGCCCTTACGGATACGCAGTATTTT,CASSPLAALTDTQYF
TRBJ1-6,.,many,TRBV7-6,TGTGCCAGCAGCTCGACCGGCGGTCTGGTCCACTTT,CASSSTGGLVHF
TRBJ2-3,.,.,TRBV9,TGTGCCAGCAGCCTCCAGACGAGCACAGATACGCAGTATTTT,CASSLQTSTDTQYF
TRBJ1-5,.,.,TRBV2,TGTGCCAGCGGTCTACTAGGGGGTTTTGGGAATCAGTCCCAGCATTTT,CASGLLGGFGNQSQHF
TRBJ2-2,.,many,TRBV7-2,TGTGCCAGCAGCTTAGGAGTGGGGCCCACCGGGGAGCTGTTTTTT,CASSLGVGPTGELFF
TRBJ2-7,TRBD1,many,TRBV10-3,TGTGCCATCAGTGAGCGGGACAGCTACGAGCAGTACTTC,CAISERDSYEQYF
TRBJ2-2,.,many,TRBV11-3,TGTGCCAGCAGCTTAGCGTATTGGCATCTCCCGAACACCGGGGAGCTGTTTTTT,CASSLAYWHLPNTGELFF
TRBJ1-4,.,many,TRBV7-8,TGTGCCAGCAGCCCCGCGGAAGGGCAAATTTCTGGAAAACTGTTTTTT,CASSPAEGQISGKLFF
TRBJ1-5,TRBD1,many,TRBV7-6,TGTGCCAGCAGCCCTTTCCCCCTCATTAGCGCGGGGACAGCCACTTATCAGCCCCAGCATTTT,CASSPFPLISAGTATYQPQHF
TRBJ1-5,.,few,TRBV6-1,TGTGCCAGCAGTGAAGTGGGGCAGTTTAGCAATCAGCCCCAGCATTTT,CASSEVGQFSNQPQHF
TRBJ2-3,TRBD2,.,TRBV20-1,TGCAGTGCCTGTGAGACTCCGGGACTAGACACAGATACGCAGTATTTT,CSACETPGLDTDTQYF
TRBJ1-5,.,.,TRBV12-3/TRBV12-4,TGTGCCAGCAGTTGGATGAGCCCAAATCAGCCCCAGCATTTT,CASSWMSPNQPQHF
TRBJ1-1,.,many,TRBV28,TGTGCCAGCAGTACCAACACAGGGACTGAAGCTTTCTTT,CASSTNTGTEAFF
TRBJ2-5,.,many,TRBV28,TGTGCCAGCAGTTCAACAGGGTCCGAGACCCAGTACTTC,CASSSTGSETQYF
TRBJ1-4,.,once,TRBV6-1,TGTGCCAGCAGTGAAGCCCGAGCCGCCAACGCCCGAAGTAATGAAAAACTGTTTTTT,CASSEARAANARSNEKLFF
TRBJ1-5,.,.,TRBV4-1,TGCGCCAGCAGCCAAGATCCCAGGGGACAGCCCCAGCATTTT,CASSQDPRGQPQHF
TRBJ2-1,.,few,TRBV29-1,TGCAGCGTTCGACAGTGCCGCTACAATGAGCAGTTCTTC,CSVRQCRYNEQFF
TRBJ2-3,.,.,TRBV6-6,TGTGCCAGCGCGGAGTGGGAAACAGATACTCAGTATTTT,CASAEWETDTQYF
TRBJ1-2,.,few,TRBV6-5,TGTGCCAGCAGTTACTCGAGAAATCGCGCCAGGGGAAACTATGGCTACACCTTC,CASSYSRNRARGNYGYTF
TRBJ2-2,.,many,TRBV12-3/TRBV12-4,TGTGCCAGCACCTTAATGGGACTGCCCATGAACACCGGGGAGCTGTTTTTT,CASTLMGLPMNTGELFF
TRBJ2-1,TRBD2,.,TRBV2,TGTGCCAACAGTGTCCTAGCGGGGGGGCAGTTCTTC,CANSVLAGGQFF
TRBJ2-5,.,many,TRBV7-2,TGTGCCAGCAGCTTAAGCGGGTCCCGTCGGCGAGAGACCCAGTACTTC,CASSLSGSRRRETQYF
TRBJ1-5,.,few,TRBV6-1,TGTGCCAGCAGTAACGGGCATCAAGAGGGGACCCAGCATTTT,CASSNGHQEGTQHF
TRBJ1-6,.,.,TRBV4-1,TGCGCCAGCAGCCAAATCGGGGAATATTCACCCCTCCACTTT,CASSQIGEYSPLHF
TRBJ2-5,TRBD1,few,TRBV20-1,TGCAGTGCTAGAGTCAGGGGGCAAGAGACCCAGTACTTC,CSARVRGQETQYF
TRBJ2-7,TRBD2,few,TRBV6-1,TGTGCCAGCAGGAGGACGGGGGGGTTGGTCGAGCAGTACTTC,CASRRTGGLVEQYF
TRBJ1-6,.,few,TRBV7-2,TGTGCCAGCAGCTACCAGACAGGAGGAAAGCAGAATTCACCCCTCCACTTT,CASSYQTGGKQNSPLHF
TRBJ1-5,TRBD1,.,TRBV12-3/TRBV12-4,TGTGCCAGCAGTCACAGGGGGCCTCAGCCCCAGCATTTT,CASSHRGPQPQHF
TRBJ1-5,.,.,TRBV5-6,TGTGCCAGCAGCTTGGCCAGGAGGGATCAGCCCCAGCATTTT,CASSLARRDQPQHF
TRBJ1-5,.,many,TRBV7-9,TGTGCCAGCAGCCCTTCAGGGGATGGTCAGCCCCAGCATTTT,CASSPSGDGQPQHF